The 17 T cell receptor beta chains reported below all come from one sample, sequenced in a study of identical twins. TCRdb passed the 5' RACE reads through MiXCR, listing each CDR3 protein once. The sample comprises some 330,000 distinct CDR3 sequences, approximately 9.1% of which are singletons, and under 9.5% rests with the top ten. Sequenced material: naive T cells sorted from blood. The origin of the receptors is a woman in her forties or fifties in good health.

There are a few counts of this clonotype. This chain uses TRBV20-1 with TRBJ2-4; tentative D call: TRBD2 (6 bases). Germline CDR1 DFQATT, CDR2 SNEGSKA (reference sequence). CDR3 length: 15 residues. Trimming pared 2 bases from V and 5 bases from J, leaving 16 bases between. In DNA form, the CDR3 reads TGCAGTGCTAGATCCGGGACTCAGAGCCAAAACATTCAGTACTTC. This codes for CSARSGTQSQNIQYF.

The chain couples TRBV12-3 or TRBV12-4 to TRBJ2-3, with 7 bases matching TRBD2. The junction had 7 bases not matched to a gene; V was cut back by 5 bases and J by 8 bases. The CDR3 is made up of 13 amino acids. CDR3 protein: CASSGGSTSTQYF. CDR3 nucleotides: TGTGCCAGCAGTGGCGGGAGCACCTCTACGCAGTATTTT.

The chain employs TRBV5-1 and TRBJ2-1; 8 nucleotides match TRBD2. The CDR3 contains 14 residues. V was pared by 1 base and J by 7 bases, with 4 bases of the junction left unmatched. Germline lookup yields CDR1 SGHRS and CDR2 YFSETQ. In nucleotides, the CDR3 is TGCGCCAGCAGCTTGAGGACTAGCTATAATGAGCAGTTCTTC. Amino acids: CASSLRTSYNEQFF. Together with reference TRBV5-1 and TRBJ2-1, the CDR3 gives the full variable domain: KAGVTQTPRYLIKTRGQQVTLSCSPISGHRSVSWYQQTPGQGLQFLFEYFSETQRNKGNFPGRFSGRQFSNSRSEMNVSTLELGDSALYLCASSLRTSYNEQFFGPGTRLTVL.

The rearrangement links TRBV20-1 to TRBJ1-4; 8 bases align to TRBD1. Germline V gene data show CDR1 as DFQATT and CDR2 as SNEGSKA (reference sequence). With 3 bases clipped from V and 8 bases from J, the junction kept 5 bases outside the gene matches. This CDR3 is built from 13 residues. CDR3 DNA sequence: TGCAGTGCTAGGAGGACAGGGTACGAAAAACTGTTTTTT. Translated, it gives CSARRTGYEKLFF.

V is TRBV29-1 and J is TRBJ2-1; D gene uncertain. This CDR3 is built from 12 residues. V was shortened by 4 bases and J by 4 bases, with 8 bases between the two germline ends. The germline gives CDR1 SQVTM, CDR2 ANQGSEA. Here the CDR3 reads CSVGEPYNEQFF. The CDR3 bases are TGCAGCGTTGGTGAGCCATACAATGAGCAGTTCTTC.

This clonotype was detected only a few times. The chain uses TRBV9 and TRBJ2-1; 16 bases are a match to TRBD2. Germline values: CDR1 SGDLS, CDR2 YYNGEE. V gave up 3 bases and J gave up 5 bases; unmatched junction bases: 11. The CDR3 covers 19 residues. The DNA of the CDR3 is TGTGCCAGCAGCGCGCGAGCCGGGACTAGCGGGAGGGCGAACAATGAGCAGTTCTTC. This gives the protein CASSARAGTSGRANNEQFF.

The V gene is TRBV7-6, the J gene TRBJ2-6; D possibly corresponds to TRBD1 (6 bases). The CDR3 totals 19 residues. V dropped 2 bases and J dropped 0 bases, with 17 bases sitting between them. Per the germline V gene, CDR1 is SGHVS and CDR2 is FNYEAQ. CDR3 nucleotide sequence: TGTGCCAGCAGCTTAAGCTCGACAGGAAGGAACTCTGGGGCCAACGTCCTGACTTTC. It specifies CASSLSSTGRNSGANVLTF.

Ten or more counts support this clonotype. The CDR3 nucleotides read TGCAGTGCCTTAGTGGCGTTGGGGCCGAACACCGGGGAGCTGTTTTTT. Translation gives CSALVALGPNTGELFF. The chain is built from TRBV20-1 and TRBJ2-2; perhaps TRBD1 as D (5 bases). The CDR3 is 16 amino acids. CDR1 and CDR2 from the germline V gene are DFQATT and SNEGSKA (reference sequence). Trimming shortened V by 6 bases and J by 0 bases, and 17 bases separated the two germline ends.

This clonotype was observed at least ten times. The gene calls are TRBV29-1 and TRBJ2-5; D remains unclear. CDR1 is SQVTM, CDR2 ANQGSEA, per germline. The V gene lost 3 bases and the J gene lost 5 bases, with 10 bases spanning the gap. CDR3 size: 12 residues. The CDR3 protein is CSVDSGLETQYF. As DNA, the CDR3 is TGCAGCGTTGATTCCGGGTTGGAGACCCAGTACTTC.

This clonotype has only a few counts. The chain carries TRBV7-8 and TRBJ1-5; D unclear. Germline V gives CDR1 SGHVS, CDR2 FQNEAQ. This CDR3 is built from 16 residues. V was clipped by 5 bases and J by 1 base, with 15 bases between them. CDR3 in amino acids: CASSGGRQPSNQPQHF. Here the CDR3 DNA reads TGTGCCAGCAGCGGCGGGCGGCAGCCAAGCAATCAGCCCCAGCATTTT.

A few counts support this clonotype. The chain joins TRBV15 to TRBJ1-5, with a possible D match to TRBD1 (5 bases). Trimming took 5 bases from V and 6 from J, leaving 17 bases between them. This CDR3 spans 15 amino acids. The V gene's germline CDR1 is LNHNV and CDR2 YYDKDF (reference sequence). The CDR3 region is CATSERGQGGQPQHF. The DNA of the CDR3 is TGTGCCACCAGCGAAAGGGGCCAGGGCGGTCAGCCCCAGCATTTT.

The rearrangement joins TRBV20-1 to TRBJ2-7; 8 nucleotides line up with TRBD1. This CDR3 is 13 amino acids long. Germline assignment: CDR1 DFQATT and CDR2 SNEGSKA (reference sequence). Trimming cost V 6 bases and J 3 bases; bases outside gene matches: 7. CDR3 DNA sequence: TGCAGTGCCACCGGGACAGGCCTCTACGAGCAGTACTTC. Amino acids: CSATGTGLYEQYF.

The chain uses TRBV12-3 or TRBV12-4 and TRBJ2-1; perhaps TRBD2 as D (6 bases). The V gene lost 6 bases and the J gene lost 5 bases, with 17 bases spanning the gap. The CDR3 sequence is 15 residues long. The CDR3 DNA reads as TGTGCCAGCAGCCCGGACTACCAACTACACAATGAGCAGTTCTTC. Protein: CASSPDYQLHNEQFF.

The J gene is TRBJ2-1, the V gene TRBV12-3 or TRBV12-4; unclear D gene. V was pared by 3 bases and J by 9 bases, with 9 bases between. This CDR3 has 12 amino acids. For the CDR3, the DNA is TGTGCCAGCAGTTTTGATGATAGTGAGCAGTTCTTC. Amino acids: CASSFDDSEQFF.

This clonotype came up many times. This chain joins TRBV5-1 and TRBJ2-2; 8 bases map to TRBD1. The CDR3 runs to 14 residues. V trimming: 3 bases; J trimming: 5 bases; junction bases outside the gene matches: 3. From germline, CDR1 is SGHRS and CDR2 YFSETQ. The CDR3 protein is CASSSGQETGELFF. The DNA of the CDR3 is TGCGCCAGCAGCTCGGGACAGGAGACCGGGGAGCTGTTTTTT.

The chain recombines TRBV25-1 with TRBJ2-5; D may be TRBD2 (5 bases). CDR1 MGHDK and CDR2 SYGVNS come from the germline V gene. The ends were cut back, 6 bases at V and 1 base at J, with 15 bases in the middle. The CDR3 length is 15 residues. CDR3 protein: CASSRGWLPQETQYF. DNA of the CDR3: TGTGCCAGCAGCCGCGGGTGGTTGCCCCAAGAGACCCAGTACTTC.

This chain links TRBV5-1 with TRBJ2-7; TRBD2 agrees at 8 bases. CDR1 is SGHRS and CDR2 is YFSETQ in the germline V gene. The CDR3 extends over 14 amino acids. With V trimmed by 1 base and J by 2 bases, 2 bases remained unmatched. Written as DNA, the CDR3 is TGCGCCAGCAGCTTGATAGCGGGACCCTACGAGCAGTACTTC. Protein: CASSLIAGPYEQYF.